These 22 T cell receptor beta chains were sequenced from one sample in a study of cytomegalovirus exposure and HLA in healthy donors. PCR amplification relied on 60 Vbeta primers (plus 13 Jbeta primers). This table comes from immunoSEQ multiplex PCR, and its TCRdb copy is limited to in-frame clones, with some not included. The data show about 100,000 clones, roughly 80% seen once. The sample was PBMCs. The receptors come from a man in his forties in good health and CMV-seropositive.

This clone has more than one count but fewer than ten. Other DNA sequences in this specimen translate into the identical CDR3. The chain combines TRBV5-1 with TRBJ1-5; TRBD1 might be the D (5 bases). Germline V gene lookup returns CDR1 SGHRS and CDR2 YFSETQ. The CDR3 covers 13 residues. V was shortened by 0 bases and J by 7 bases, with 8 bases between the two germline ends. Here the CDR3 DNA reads TGCGCCAGCAGCTTGGGGGGGGACCAGCCCCAGCATTTT. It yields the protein CASSLGGDQPQHF.

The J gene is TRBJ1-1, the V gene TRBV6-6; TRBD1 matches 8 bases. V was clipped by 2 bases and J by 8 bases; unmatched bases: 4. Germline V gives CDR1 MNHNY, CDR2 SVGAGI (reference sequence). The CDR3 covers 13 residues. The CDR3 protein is CASSYPAGGEAFF. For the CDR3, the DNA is TGTGCCAGCAGTTACCCGGCAGGGGGCGAAGCTTTCTTT.

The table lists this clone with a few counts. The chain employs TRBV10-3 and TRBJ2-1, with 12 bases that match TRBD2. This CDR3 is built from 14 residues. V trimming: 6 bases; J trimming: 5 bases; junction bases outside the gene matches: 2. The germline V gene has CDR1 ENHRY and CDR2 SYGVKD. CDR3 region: CAIRRTSGDNEQFF. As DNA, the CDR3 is TGTGCCATCAGAAGGACTAGCGGGGACAATGAGCAGTTCTTC.

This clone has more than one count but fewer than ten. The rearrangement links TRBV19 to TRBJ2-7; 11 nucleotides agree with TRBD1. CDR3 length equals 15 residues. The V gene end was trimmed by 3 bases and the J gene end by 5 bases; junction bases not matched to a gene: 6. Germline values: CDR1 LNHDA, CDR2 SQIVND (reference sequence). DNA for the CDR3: TGTGCCAGTAGTATTTCGGACAGGGGGCGTAACGAGCAGTACTTC. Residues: CASSISDRGRNEQYF.

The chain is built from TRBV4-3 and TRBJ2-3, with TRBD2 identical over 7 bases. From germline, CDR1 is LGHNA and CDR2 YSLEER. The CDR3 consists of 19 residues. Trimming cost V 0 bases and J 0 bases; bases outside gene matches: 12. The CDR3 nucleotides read TGCGCCAGCAGCCAAGAATTGGTGGGGCCTAGCGGAAGCACAGATACGCAGTATTTT. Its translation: CASSQELVGPSGSTDTQYF.

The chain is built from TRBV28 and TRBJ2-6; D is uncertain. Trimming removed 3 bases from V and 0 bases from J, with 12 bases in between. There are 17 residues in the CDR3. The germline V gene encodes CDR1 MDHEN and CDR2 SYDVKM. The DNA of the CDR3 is TGTGCCAGCAGTTTCCCCGGCAGGAACTCTGGGGCCAACGTCCTGACTTTC. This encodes CASSFPGRNSGANVLTF.

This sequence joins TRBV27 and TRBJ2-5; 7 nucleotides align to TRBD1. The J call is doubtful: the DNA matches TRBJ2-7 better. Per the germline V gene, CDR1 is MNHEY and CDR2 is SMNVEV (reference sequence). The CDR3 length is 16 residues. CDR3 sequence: CASSLSNRGSSYEQYF. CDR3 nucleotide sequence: TGTGCCAGCAGTTTATCCAACAGGGGCAGCTCCTACGAGCAGTACTTC.

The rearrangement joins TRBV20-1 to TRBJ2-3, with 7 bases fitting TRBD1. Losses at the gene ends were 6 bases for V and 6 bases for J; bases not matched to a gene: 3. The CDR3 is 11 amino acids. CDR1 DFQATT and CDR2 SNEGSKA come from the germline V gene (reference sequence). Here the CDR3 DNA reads TGCAGTGCCCCCAGGGGGGATACGCAGTATTTT. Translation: CSAPRGDTQYF.

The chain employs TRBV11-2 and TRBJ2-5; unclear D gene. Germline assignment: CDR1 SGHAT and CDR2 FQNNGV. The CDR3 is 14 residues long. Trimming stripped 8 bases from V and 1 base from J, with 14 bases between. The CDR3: CASSPRNLQETQYF. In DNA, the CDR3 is TGTGCCAGCTCCCCCAGGAACCTCCAAGAGACCCAGTACTTC.

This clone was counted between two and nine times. The CDR3 DNA sequence: TGTGCCAGCAGCGGGACAGGGGCTTGGTCTCAAAACATTCAGTACTTC. Translation: CASSGTGAWSQNIQYF. This chain links TRBV28 with TRBJ2-4; TRBD1 agrees at 10 bases. CDR3 length: 16 amino acids. Looked up from germline, CDR1 is MDHEN and CDR2 is SYDVKM. V shed 6 bases, J shed 5 bases, and the junction held 10 bases outside the gene matches.

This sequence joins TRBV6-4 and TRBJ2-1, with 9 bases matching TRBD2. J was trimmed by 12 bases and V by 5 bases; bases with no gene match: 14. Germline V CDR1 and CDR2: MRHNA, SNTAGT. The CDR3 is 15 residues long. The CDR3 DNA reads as TGTGCCAGCAGTCCATCTAGCGGGACGGGGGCGGGGCAGTTCTTC. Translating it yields CASSPSSGTGAGQFF.

The CDR3 DNA is TGTGCCAGCAGTTCCCACGGACAGGGCGGCAATCAGCCCCAGCATTTT. As protein: CASSSHGQGGNQPQHF. V gene TRBV6-5 combines with J gene TRBJ1-5; 8 bases are a match to TRBD1. CDR3 length: 16 amino acids. CDR1 is MNHEY, CDR2 SVGAGI, per germline. V dropped 4 bases and J dropped 2; count of bases not matched to a gene: 7.

The CDR3 DNA follows: TGTGCCAGCAGAATAGCGGGAGTGGTCAATGAGCAGTTCTTC. This codes for CASRIAGVVNEQFF. The gene calls are TRBV5-4 and TRBJ2-1; 9 nucleotides line up with TRBD2. The germline CDR1 and CDR2 sequences are SGHNT and YYREEE (reference sequence). The CDR3 is 14 residues long. After removal of 5 bases from V and 6 bases from J, the junction contained 6 bases not matched to a gene.

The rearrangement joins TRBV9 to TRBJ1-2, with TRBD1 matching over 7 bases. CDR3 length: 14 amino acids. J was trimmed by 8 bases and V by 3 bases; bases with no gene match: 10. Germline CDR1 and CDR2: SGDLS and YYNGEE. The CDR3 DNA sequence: TGTGCCAGCAGCGCACGGTGGGACAGAGAGGGCTACACCTTC. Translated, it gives CASSARWDREGYTF.

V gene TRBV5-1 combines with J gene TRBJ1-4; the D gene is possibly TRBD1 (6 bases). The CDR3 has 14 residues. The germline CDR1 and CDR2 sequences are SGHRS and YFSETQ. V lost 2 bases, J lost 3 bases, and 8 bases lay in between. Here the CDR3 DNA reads TGCGCCAGCAGCTTACAGGGCCCTAATGAAAAACTGTTTTTT. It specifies CASSLQGPNEKLFF.

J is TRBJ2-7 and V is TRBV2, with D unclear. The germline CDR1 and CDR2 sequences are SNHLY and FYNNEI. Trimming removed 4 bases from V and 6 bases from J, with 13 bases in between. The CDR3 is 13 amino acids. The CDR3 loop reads CASSGEQSGEQYF. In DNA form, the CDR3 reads TGTGCCAGCAGTGGAGAGCAATCGGGCGAGCAGTACTTC.

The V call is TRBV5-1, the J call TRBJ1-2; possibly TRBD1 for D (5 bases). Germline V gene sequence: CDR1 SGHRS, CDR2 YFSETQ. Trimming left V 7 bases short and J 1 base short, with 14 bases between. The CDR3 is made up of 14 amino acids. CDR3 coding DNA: TGCGCCAGCCGACCAGGGCAGGGTAACTATGGCTACACCTTC. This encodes CASRPGQGNYGYTF.

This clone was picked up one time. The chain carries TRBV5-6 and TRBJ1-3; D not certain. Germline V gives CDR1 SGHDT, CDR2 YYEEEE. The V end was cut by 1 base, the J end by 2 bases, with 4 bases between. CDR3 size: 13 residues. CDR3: CASSLTAGNTIYF. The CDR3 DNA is TGTGCCAGCAGCTTGACAGCTGGAAACACCATATATTTT.

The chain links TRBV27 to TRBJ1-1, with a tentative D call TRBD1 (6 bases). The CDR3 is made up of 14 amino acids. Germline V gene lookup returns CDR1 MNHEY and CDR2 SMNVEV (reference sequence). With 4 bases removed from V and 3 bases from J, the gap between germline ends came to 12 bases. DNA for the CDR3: TGTGCCAGCAGTTCCCCGACAGGACACACTGAAGCTTTCTTT. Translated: CASSSPTGHTEAFF.

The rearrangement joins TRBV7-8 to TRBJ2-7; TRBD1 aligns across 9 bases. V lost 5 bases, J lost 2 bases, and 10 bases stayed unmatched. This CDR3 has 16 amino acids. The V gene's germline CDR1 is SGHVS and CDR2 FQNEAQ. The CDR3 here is CASSRKGQGVTYEQYF. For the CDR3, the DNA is TGTGCCAGCAGCCGAAAGGGACAGGGCGTAACCTACGAGCAGTACTTC.

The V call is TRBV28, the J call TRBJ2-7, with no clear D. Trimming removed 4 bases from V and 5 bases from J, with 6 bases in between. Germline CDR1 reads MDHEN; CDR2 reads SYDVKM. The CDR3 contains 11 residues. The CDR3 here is CASSSTHEQYF. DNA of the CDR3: TGTGCCAGCAGTTCAACTCACGAGCAGTACTTC.

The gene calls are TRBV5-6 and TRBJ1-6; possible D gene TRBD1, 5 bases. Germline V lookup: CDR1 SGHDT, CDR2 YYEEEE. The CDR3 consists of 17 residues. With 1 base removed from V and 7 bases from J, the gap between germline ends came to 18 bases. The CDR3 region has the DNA TGTGCCAGCAGCTTGAAAGGCGGGGGTTTTGTGAATTCACCCCTCCACTTT. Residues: CASSLKGGGFVNSPLHF.